The 25 T cell receptor beta chains in this list originate from one sample, sequenced in a study of shared clonotypes between healthy human individuals. This table comes from immunoSEQ multiplex PCR, and its TCRdb copy is limited to in-frame clones, with some not included. The sample records about 1.1 million clones, around 82% being singletons. The source material was memory CD4+ T cells from PBMCs. The subset: CD45RA-negative fraction. These receptors came from a man aged 18 to 30 in good health. Some clones in this sample may be carry-over from other donors' samples.

A note on this clone: This same CDR3 is encoded by further DNA sequences in the sample. The chain carries TRBV28 and TRBJ2-5, with TRBD1 identical over 7 bases. Germline V gene lookup returns CDR1 MDHEN and CDR2 SYDVKM. The CDR3 loop spans 13 amino acids. J lost 5 bases, V lost 5 bases, and 5 bases had no gene match. CDR3 DNA: TGTGCCAGCAGTCAGACAGGGTACGAGACCCAGTACTTC. Encoded protein: CASSQTGYETQYF.

The J gene is TRBJ2-1, the V gene TRBV11-3; D uncertain. V gave up 6 bases and J gave up 10 bases, with 19 bases separating them. The CDR3 is 14 amino acids. The germline CDR1 and CDR2 sequences are SGHNT and YENEEA. The CDR3 sequence: CASRPSHASEEQFF. The CDR3 DNA reads as TGTGCCAGCAGGCCGAGTCACGCTTCAGAAGAGCAGTTCTTC.

The rearrangement joins TRBV12-5 to TRBJ2-2; 12 nucleotides agree with TRBD1. Trimming cost V 1 base and J 6 bases; bases outside gene matches: 6. The CDR3 covers 17 residues. Germline V gives CDR1 LGHNT, CDR2 FRNRAP. The CDR3 DNA sequence: TGTGCTAGTGGTTTGGCCTTGGGACAGGGGGCTTCCGGGGAGCTGTTTTTT. Translating gives CASGLALGQGASGELFF.

V and J are TRBV20-1 and TRBJ2-1, with D unclear. Looked up from germline, CDR1 is DFQATT and CDR2 is SNEGSKA (reference sequence). The CDR3 extends over 11 amino acids. The ends were cut back, 7 bases at V and 6 bases at J, with 10 bases in the middle. The CDR3 region has the DNA TGCAGTGAAGCTAGTCTCAATGAGCAGTTCTTC. Amino acids: CSEASLNEQFF.

This chain uses TRBV28 with TRBJ1-2; D is uncertain. Germline CDR1 MDHEN, CDR2 SYDVKM. The V gene lost 2 bases and the J gene lost 7 bases, with 11 bases spanning the gap. The CDR3 is 13 amino acids. CDR3 residues: CASSLVGPSGYTF. The CDR3 bases are TGTGCCAGCAGTTTAGTAGGGCCCTCTGGCTACACCTTC.

The chain has TRBV6-1 and TRBJ2-2; 8 nucleotides agree with TRBD2. Unmatched junction bases numbered 4, after V lost 6 bases and J lost 4 bases. The CDR3 spans 14 residues. Looked up from germline, CDR1 is MNHNS and CDR2 is SASEGT. The CDR3 coding sequence is TGTGCCAGCAGACAAGCGGGGGTCACCGGGGAGCTGTTTTTT. Protein: CASRQAGVTGELFF.

This clone was detected only once. The J gene is TRBJ2-1, the V gene TRBV18; tentatively, D is TRBD1 or TRBD2 (5 bases each). The germline V gene has CDR1 KGHSH and CDR2 LQKENI. V gave up 3 bases and J gave up 4 bases, with 16 bases separating them. This CDR3 has 16 amino acids. The CDR3 DNA sequence: TGTGCCAGCTCACCTTCACGGGACCTCCGGTACAATGAGCAGTTCTTC. As protein: CASSPSRDLRYNEQFF.

To note about this clone: Mismatch with germline at one junction end may stem from a read error. The chain joins TRBV7-9 to TRBJ1-5, with unresolved D. The CDR3 is 16 amino acids. Looked up from germline, CDR1 is SEHNR and CDR2 is FQNEAQ (reference sequence). Here the CDR3 DNA reads TGTGCCAGCAGCAGCCTCGACAAGGCCCTCAATCAGTCCCAGCATTTT. As protein: CASSSLDKALNQSQHF.

This clone was observed at least ten times. The chain carries TRBV11-3 and TRBJ2-1, with 8 bases matching TRBD2. With 4 bases clipped from V and 6 bases from J, the junction kept 14 bases outside the gene matches. CDR1 SGHNT and CDR2 YENEEA come from the germline V gene. The CDR3 is made up of 17 amino acids. DNA of the CDR3: TGTGCCAGCAGCTCCGTGGAGGGGCAGCGGGAGATCAATGAGCAGTTCTTC. Translated: CASSSVEGQREINEQFF.

This chain joins TRBV28 and TRBJ2-7; D may be TRBD1 (6 bases). This CDR3 spans 12 amino acids. V was clipped by 7 bases and J by 6 bases, with 13 bases between them. Germline V gene data show CDR1 as MDHEN and CDR2 as SYDVKM. The CDR3 reads CASTTEGVEQYF. CDR3 coding DNA: TGTGCCAGCACCACAGAGGGGGTCGAGCAGTACTTC.

The chain links TRBV6-1 to TRBJ2-7; perhaps TRBD1 as D (5 bases). Trimming removed 6 bases at V and 0 bases at J, with 12 bases between. Germline values: CDR1 MNHNS, CDR2 SASEGT. The CDR3 has 14 amino acids. CDR3 in DNA: TGTGCCAGCAGGGCAGGGCTTAACTCCTACGAGCAGTACTTC. As protein: CASRAGLNSYEQYF.

This clone occurred a few times. Other DNA sequences of this sample code for an identical CDR3. The chain links TRBV30 to TRBJ1-5; a possible D gene is TRBD1 (6 bases). Germline V lookup: CDR1 GTSNPN, CDR2 SVGIG (reference sequence). V lost 3 bases and J lost 6, with 12 bases in between. The CDR3 length is 13 residues. The CDR3 protein is CAWSEGGGQPQHF. In nucleotides, the CDR3 is TGTGCCTGGAGCGAAGGGGGAGGTCAGCCCCAGCATTTT.

A single count supports this clone. This rearrangement joins TRBV29-1 to TRBJ2-7; D assignment may be TRBD1 or TRBD2 (5 bases each). Trimming pared 5 bases from V and 3 bases from J, leaving 14 bases between. From germline, CDR1 is SQVTM and CDR2 ANQGSEA. The CDR3 runs to 13 residues. The CDR3 DNA reads as TGCAGCGTTCAACGGGGCTCGGTCTACGAGCAGTACTTC. It translates to CSVQRGSVYEQYF.

The V call is TRBV15, the J call TRBJ1-1, with 11 bases that match TRBD1. Germline V gene data show CDR1 as LNHNV and CDR2 as YYDKDF (reference sequence). The CDR3 is made up of 14 amino acids. V shed 3 bases and J 5 bases; nucleotides not matched to a gene: 2. The CDR3 reads CATSRDRGPTEAFF. CDR3 bases: TGTGCCACCAGCAGGGACAGGGGGCCAACTGAAGCTTTCTTT. The variable domain in full, completed from reference TRBV15 and TRBJ1-1, reads DAMVIQNPRYQVTQFGKPVTLSCSQTLNHNVMYWYQQKSSQAPKLLFHYYDKDFNNEADTPDNFQSRRPNTSFCFLDIRSPGLGDTAMYLCATSRDRGPTEAFFGQGTRLTVV.

The chain uses TRBV18 and TRBJ2-4, with D perhaps being TRBD1 or TRBD2 (5 bases each). This CDR3 is 20 amino acids long. Germline lookup yields CDR1 KGHSH and CDR2 LQKENI. V dropped 4 bases and J dropped 3 bases, with 28 bases sitting between them. The chain's CDR3 is CASSLYRDPPLEIDKNIQYF. Here the CDR3 DNA reads TGTGCCAGCTCACTTTACCGGGACCCACCCCTTGAAATTGACAAAAACATTCAGTACTTC.

This clone was counted between two and nine times. Distinct nucleotide sequences in the sample also encode this CDR3. The gene calls are TRBV19 and TRBJ2-1; no firm D call. The CDR3 has 15 residues. Trimming took off 2 bases at V and 0 bases at J, with 8 bases between the two ends. Germline V gene lookup returns CDR1 LNHDA and CDR2 SQIVND (reference sequence). CDR3 coding DNA: TGTGCCAGTAGTATACAGGTCAGCTCCTACAATGAGCAGTTCTTC. It specifies CASSIQVSSYNEQFF.

V usage is TRBV5-7 and J usage is TRBJ2-4; tentative D call: TRBD1 (6 bases). TRBV5-7 falls under the ORF class, with uncertain function. The V end lost 4 bases, the J end lost 1 base, and 21 bases lay between the germline ends. This CDR3 has 18 amino acids. Here the CDR3 reads CASSPDSDSPGAKNIQYF. The CDR3 nucleotides are TGTGCCAGCAGCCCGGACAGTGACTCGCCCGGTGCCAAAAACATTCAGTACTTC.

The CDR3 nucleotides read TGTGCCAGCAGCCCCCCCGGGACAGGGCTTAATGAAAAACTGTTTTTT. Amino acids: CASSPPGTGLNEKLFF. V usage is TRBV28 and J usage is TRBJ1-4; 9 nucleotides line up with TRBD1. This CDR3 comprises 16 residues. Germline V CDR1 and CDR2: MDHEN, SYDVKM. Trimming at V came to 6 bases and at J to 4 bases, leaving 9 bases not matched to a gene. Full variable domain (outside the CDR3, taken from reference TRBV28 and TRBJ1-4): DVKVTQSSRYLVKRTGEKVFLECVQDMDHENMFWYRQDPGLGLRLIYFSYDVKMKEKGDIPEGYSVSREKKERFSLILESASTNQTSMYLCASSPPGTGLNEKLFFGSGTQLSVL.

Remarks on this clone: A far larger clone differs by one base, so this is likely a read error. This chain uses TRBV30 with TRBJ2-1; possibly TRBD2 for D (5 bases). Per germline, CDR1 GTSNPN and CDR2 SVGIG (reference sequence). The CDR3 is 14 residues long. The CDR3 sequence is CVWSSSLSYNEQFF. In DNA, the CDR3 is TGTGTCTGGAGTTCTAGCCTCTCCTACAATGAGCAGTTCTTC.

Worth noting for this clone: The sample contains more than one DNA sequence encoding this CDR3. The rearrangement joins TRBV5-1 to TRBJ2-7; D is possibly TRBD2 (5 bases). The germline V gene has CDR1 SGHRS and CDR2 YFSETQ. V gave up 0 bases and J gave up 5 bases, with 15 bases separating them. The CDR3 is 15 residues long. The CDR3 here is CASSLVEGQVHEQYF. The CDR3 region has the DNA TGCGCCAGCAGCTTGGTCGAGGGCCAGGTTCACGAGCAGTACTTC.

This chain connects TRBV28 to TRBJ2-1; tentative D call: TRBD2 (5 bases). CDR1 is MDHEN, CDR2 SYDVKM, per germline. Trimming removed 6 bases at V and 4 bases at J, with 10 bases between. This CDR3 contains 13 residues. The CDR3 loop is CASRGWEYNEQFF. For the CDR3, the DNA is TGTGCCAGCAGAGGGTGGGAGTACAATGAGCAGTTCTTC.

This clone has just one count. This chain joins TRBV7-9 and TRBJ1-5; D not resolved. The CDR3 length is 13 residues. Germline V gene lookup returns CDR1 SEHNR and CDR2 FQNEAQ (reference sequence). The ends were cut back, 2 bases at V and 7 bases at J, with 9 bases in the middle. CDR3 sequence reads: CASSLLAGQPQHF. CDR3 in DNA: TGTGCCAGCAGCTTACTGGCCGGGCAGCCCCAGCATTTT.

The DNA of the CDR3 is TGTGCCAGCAGGGGGACTAGCGGGGGCAGCTCCTACAATGAGCAGTTCTTC. Amino acid sequence: CASRGTSGGSSYNEQFF. This rearrangement joins TRBV28 to TRBJ2-1, with 14 bases matching TRBD2. CDR1 and CDR2 (germline): MDHEN, SYDVKM. The V segment lost 6 bases and the J segment 0 bases; nucleotides outside the gene matches: 4. The CDR3 covers 17 residues. Combining the CDR3 with reference TRBV28 and TRBJ2-1 gives the whole variable domain DVKVTQSSRYLVKRTGEKVFLECVQDMDHENMFWYRQDPGLGLRLIYFSYDVKMKEKGDIPEGYSVSREKKERFSLILESASTNQTSMYLCASRGTSGGSSYNEQFFGPGTRLTVL.

This chain joins TRBV7-9 and TRBJ2-7; 10 bases line up with TRBD2. The CDR3 has 15 amino acids. V shed 6 bases, J shed 4 bases, and the junction held 9 bases outside the gene matches. Germline V CDR1 and CDR2: SEHNR, FQNEAQ (reference sequence). The CDR3 sequence: CASSSPSGSTYEQYF. CDR3 bases: TGTGCCAGCAGTTCCCCTAGCGGGAGTACGTACGAGCAGTACTTC.

This clone appeared many times. The chain links TRBV14 to TRBJ2-4; the match to TRBD1 covers 9 bases. Germline CDR1 and CDR2: SGHDN and FVKESK. Unmatched junction bases numbered 1, after V lost 3 bases and J lost 4 bases. The CDR3 length is 14 residues. CDR3 sequence: CASSQGTGKNIQYF. CDR3 DNA sequence: TGTGCCAGCAGCCAGGGGACAGGGAAAAACATTCAGTACTTC.